The sequence of this T cell receptor beta chain was determined in a study of shared clonotypes between healthy human individuals (dated by TCRdb to about 2020). Regarding the study in general: The cohort comprised a couple of women and a few men aged 18 to 49 years. Blood TCR repertoires of about five healthy adults were deeply sequenced to estimate repertoire size and the extent of clonotype sharing between individuals. Per donor, leukapheresis produced somewhere between about 0.8 and 9 billion PBMCs. Per donor, three plates each were used for CD4 naive and CD4 memory, two for CD8 naive, and one for CD8 memory. Libraries were prepared and TCR repertoires were sequenced by different laboratories using diverse techniques, in order to increase sequencing depth and limit assay-specific biases. The research as a whole found: Naive subsets generally had larger estimated clonotype richness than memory subsets. Based on pairwise subsampling, the degree of clonotype sharing among donors was expected to be affected by sequencing depth. Compared with non-shared clonotypes, the clonotypes found in all four sorted-subset donors had higher generation probabilities. Even with the large sequencing depth, rarefaction of the sorted-subset datasets indicated that sequencing was incomplete. The small number of donors limited the genetic and exposure-history diversity represented. Approximately 5% of naive CD4, 3% to 3.5% of naive CD8, approximately 2% of memory CD4, and around 0.4% of memory CD8 clonotypes were shared across several donors. Sampling was restricted to blood, and TCR repertoires in tissues likely differ from the TCR repertoires found in blood.

Spanning cysteine to phenylalanine, the CDR3 consists of 14 amino acids. The retained sequence is limited to the CDR3, 42 bases, with the frame set at the first base. According to the germline V gene, CDR1 reads SGHTA and CDR2 reads FQGNSA. Germline trimming amounts to 4 bases on V and 2 bases on J, with 4 as the count of junction bases outside the gene matches. For the CD8 naive samples, CD45RO-negative cells were positively selected for CCR7, yielding a CD45RA+CCR7+ population from which TemRA cells were excluded. The donors were healthy, HIV-negative adults with no recently reported acute infections or vaccinations. Only Caucasian adults living in Nashville, Tennessee, USA were represented among the donors. Blood was collected by leukapheresis, and PBMCs were isolated by Ficoll-Histopaque density gradient centrifugation and then cryopreserved in liquid nitrogen vapor phase. Analytical flow cytometry was used to check the purity and quantity of every magnetically sorted T cell population. Genomic DNA was isolated from each sorted fraction and quantified by UV absorbance on a Nanodrop 2000c.

Using the deep immunoSEQ assay, TCR CDR3 regions were amplified from genomic DNA by multiplex PCR. Genomic DNA extracted from each cell subset was distributed evenly over all wells of several immunoSEQ 96-well plates, and each plate served as one replicate. For sorted subsets, each replicate PCR was loaded with approximately 200 ng genomic DNA, equivalent to 32,000 or so T cell genomes. The purified libraries were quantified using a Qubit 3.0 fluorometer, sized with a Bioanalyzer 2100, and then quantified again using the KAPA Library Quantification kit. A separate single-read 150-cycle Illumina NextSeq 550 flow cell was used to sequence each immunoSEQ 96-well plate. The original methods were these. Because the immunoSEQ output included only junctional sequences and no quality scores, the filtering could not be the same as the filtering used for full-length reads. To assign V/J genes and CDR3, sequences were annotated against IMGT germline references using PyIR, a Python wrapper for IgBLAST v1.9. Reads were filtered out if the reads had weak V/J assignments (E-value above 1e-6), no CDR3, stop codons, out-of-frame junctions, or ambiguous translated residues. V3J clonotypes were defined as sequences sharing an identical inferred V gene, J gene, and CDR3 amino acid sequence. To compute the percentage overlap between repertoires, the number of shared unique clonotypes was divided by the size of the smaller repertoire. Richness of each repertoire was evaluated using RTK rarefaction, the Chao1 estimator, and Recon v2.1 estimates of unobserved clonotypes. Generation probabilities for all TCRbeta clonotypes obtained by the gDNA method from several donors were computed using OLGA. As stored in TCRdb, this immuneACCESS dataset retains in-frame rearrangements with V and J assigned. A fraction of the clones does not appear; measured against another copy, unresolved V genes explain less than half of the discrepancy, and the remainder lacks a known reason. That table furnishes V, J and clone size, whereas the DNA furnished D and trimming. Across this sample there are 550,000 to 650,000 clones, with about 96% seen only once. The ten largest clones capture approximately 0.1% of the sample.

Of note for this clone: No cognate antigen has been identified for it. Base qualities are not provided; no much larger clone lies one nucleotide away.

Sequencing used naive CD8+ T cells sorted from blood. In light of the paper, this sample's cell subset or site label describes: CD45RA+CCR7+. The sequence derives from a woman in her 30s in good health. This receptor chain uses TRBV7-2 and TRBJ2-7; the central 8 bases match TRBD2. The CDR3 sequence is CASSSGLDPYEQYF. The DNA sequence is TGTGCCAGCAGCTCGGGACTAGATCCCTACGAGCAGTACTTC.